This T cell receptor (beta chain) was captured in a study of blood T cell repertoires in COVID-19. Study at large: Some COVID-19 samples were acute and others convalescent; all came from the United States, Italy and Spain. From T cells, B-cell-depleted T cells, or PBMCs came the material, which was cDNA or gDNA.

Profiling relied on immunoSEQ multiplex PCR, and the TCRdb table lists in-frame clones only, not all of them. The sample has about 260,000 clones; roughly 86% are singletons. Germline V gene sequence: CDR1 SGHTA, CDR2 FQGNSA. This CDR3 region has 13 residues. V shed 7 bases and J 9 bases; nucleotides not matched to a gene: 6. The sequenced sample was peripheral blood. The chain couples TRBV7-2 to TRBJ1-6; TRBD1 agrees at 7 bases. The origin of this receptor is a human donor in a cohort sampled during active COVID-19. CDR3: CASTRQGGSPLHF. The CDR3, as DNA: TGTGCCAGCACTCGACAGGGAGGTTCACCCCTCCACTTT.